This T cell receptor beta chain was observed in a study of neoadjuvant nivolumab and ipilimumab in lung cancer. Libraries were prepared by immunoSEQ multiplex PCR; TCRdb keeps only in-frame clonotypes and omits some of them. The table has about 30,000 clones, 83% seen once. Comment on this clone: Its antigen is as yet unknown.

Germline V lookup: CDR1 LNHDA, CDR2 SQIVND (reference sequence). The CDR3 loop spans 13 amino acids. Trimming pared 4 bases from V and 4 bases from J, leaving 11 bases between. Regarding the study as a whole: Pretherapy blood TCR richness correlated positively with resected tumor richness. Compared with tumor-adjacent uninvolved lung, resected tumors showed greater richness and clonality.

The TCR sequence derives from an adult with non-small cell lung cancer. The V gene is TRBV19, the J gene TRBJ2-7; D is perhaps TRBD1 (6 bases). The sample was tumor tissue, taken after neoadjuvant nivolumab, alone or with ipilimumab, at or shortly before surgery. The CDR3 DNA reads TGTGCCAGTAGTACTCTCACAGGGTACGAGCAGTACTTC. It translates to CASSTLTGYEQYF.